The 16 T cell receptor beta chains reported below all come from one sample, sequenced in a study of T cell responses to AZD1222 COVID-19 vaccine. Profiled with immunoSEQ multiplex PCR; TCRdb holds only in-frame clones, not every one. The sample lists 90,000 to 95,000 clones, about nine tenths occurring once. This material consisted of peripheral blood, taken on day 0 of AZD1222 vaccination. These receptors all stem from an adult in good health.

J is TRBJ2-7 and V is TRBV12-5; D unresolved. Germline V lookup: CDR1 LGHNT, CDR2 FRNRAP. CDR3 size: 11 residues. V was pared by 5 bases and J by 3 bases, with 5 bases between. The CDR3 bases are TGTGCTAGTGGTCTTAACTACGAGCAGTACTTC. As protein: CASGLNYEQYF.

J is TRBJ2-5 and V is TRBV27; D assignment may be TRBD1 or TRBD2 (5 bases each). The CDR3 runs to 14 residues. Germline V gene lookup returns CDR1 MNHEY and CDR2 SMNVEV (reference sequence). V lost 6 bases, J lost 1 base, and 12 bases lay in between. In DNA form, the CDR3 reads TGTGCCAGCAGCCGGGGACGGCTCCAAGAGACCCAGTACTTC. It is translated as CASSRGRLQETQYF.

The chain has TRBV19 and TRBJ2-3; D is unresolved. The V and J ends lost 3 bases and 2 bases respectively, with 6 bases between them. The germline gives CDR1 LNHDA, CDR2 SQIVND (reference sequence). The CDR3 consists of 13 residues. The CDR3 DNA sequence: TGTGCCAGTAGTATGCAGGTCACAGATACGCAGTATTTT. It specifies CASSMQVTDTQYF.

The CDR3 bases are TGTGCCAGCTCGGGAGGAAACTATGGCTACACCTTC. As protein: CASSGGNYGYTF. This chain connects TRBV12-3 or TRBV12-4 to TRBJ1-2; D ambiguous. The CDR3 extends over 12 amino acids. The V and J ends lost 8 bases and 2 bases respectively, with 9 bases between them.

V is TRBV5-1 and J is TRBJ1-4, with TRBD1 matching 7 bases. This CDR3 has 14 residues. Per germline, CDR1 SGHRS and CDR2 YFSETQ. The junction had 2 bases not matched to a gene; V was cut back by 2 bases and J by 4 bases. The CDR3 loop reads CASSFRDSNEKLFF. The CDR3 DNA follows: TGCGCCAGCAGCTTCCGGGACAGTAATGAAAAACTGTTTTTT.

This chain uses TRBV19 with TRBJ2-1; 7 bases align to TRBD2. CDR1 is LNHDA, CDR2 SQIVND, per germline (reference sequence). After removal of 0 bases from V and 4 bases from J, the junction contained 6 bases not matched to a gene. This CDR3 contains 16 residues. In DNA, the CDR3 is TGTGCCAGTAGTATAGAGTCGGCTAGCGGATACAATGAGCAGTTCTTC. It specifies CASSIESASGYNEQFF.

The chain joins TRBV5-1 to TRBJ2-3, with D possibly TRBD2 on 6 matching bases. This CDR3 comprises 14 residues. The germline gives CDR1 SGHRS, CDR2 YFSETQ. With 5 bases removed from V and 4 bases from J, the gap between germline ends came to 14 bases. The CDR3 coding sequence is TGCGCCAGCAGGGACCCGGAGGGGTCAGATACGCAGTATTTT. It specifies CASRDPEGSDTQYF.

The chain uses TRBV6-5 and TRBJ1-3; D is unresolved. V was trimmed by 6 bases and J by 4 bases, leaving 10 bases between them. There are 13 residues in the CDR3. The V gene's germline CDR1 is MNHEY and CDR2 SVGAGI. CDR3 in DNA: TGTGCCAGCAGCCTGGAATTCGGAAACACCATATATTTT. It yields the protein CASSLEFGNTIYF.

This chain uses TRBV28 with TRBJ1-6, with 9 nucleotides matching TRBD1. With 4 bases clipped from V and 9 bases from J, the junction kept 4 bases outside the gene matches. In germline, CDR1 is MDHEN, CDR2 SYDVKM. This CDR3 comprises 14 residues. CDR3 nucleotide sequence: TGTGCCAGCAGTTCGACAGGGGGTTTTTCACCCCTCCACTTT. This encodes CASSSTGGFSPLHF.

CDR3 amino acids: CASSQGEGTEAFF. CDR3 DNA: TGTGCCAGCTCACAGGGGGAAGGGACTGAAGCTTTCTTT. The J gene is TRBJ1-1, the V gene TRBV18; TRBD1 is a possible D gene (6 bases). The CDR3 has 13 residues. Germline V gene sequence: CDR1 KGHSH, CDR2 LQKENI. The germline V and J ends were trimmed by 4 bases and 5 bases, with 11 bases remaining between them.

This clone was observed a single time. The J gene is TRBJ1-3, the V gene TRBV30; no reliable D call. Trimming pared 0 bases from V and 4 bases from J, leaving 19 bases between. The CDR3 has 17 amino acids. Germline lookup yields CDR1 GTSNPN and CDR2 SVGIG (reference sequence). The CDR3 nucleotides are TGTGCCTGGAGTGTTAGACGGCCTAGGGTAGGCGGAAACACCATATATTTT. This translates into CAWSVRRPRVGGNTIYF.

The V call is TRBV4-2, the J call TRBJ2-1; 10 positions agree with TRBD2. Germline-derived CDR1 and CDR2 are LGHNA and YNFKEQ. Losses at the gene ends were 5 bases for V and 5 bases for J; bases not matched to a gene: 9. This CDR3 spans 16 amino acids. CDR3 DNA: TGTGCCAGCAGCACAGCCGGGACTAGCGACGACAATGAGCAGTTCTTC. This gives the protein CASSTAGTSDDNEQFF.

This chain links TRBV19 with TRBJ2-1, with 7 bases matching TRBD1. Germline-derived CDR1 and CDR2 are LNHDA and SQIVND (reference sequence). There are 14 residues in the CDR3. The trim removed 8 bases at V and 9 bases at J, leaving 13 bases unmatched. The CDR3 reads CASQTGQVRSEQFF. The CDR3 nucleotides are TGTGCCAGTCAGACTGGACAGGTACGCAGTGAGCAGTTCTTC. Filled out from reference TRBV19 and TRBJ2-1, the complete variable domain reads DGGITQSPKYLFRKEGQNVTLSCEQNLNHDAMYWYRQDPGQGLRLIYYSQIVNDFQKGDIAEGYSVSREKKESFPLTVTSAQKNPTAFYLCASQTGQVRSEQFFGPGTRLTVL.

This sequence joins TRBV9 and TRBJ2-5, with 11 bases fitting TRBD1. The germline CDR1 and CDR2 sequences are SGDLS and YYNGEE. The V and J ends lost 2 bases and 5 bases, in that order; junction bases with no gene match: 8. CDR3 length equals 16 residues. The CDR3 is CASSVSGTGGLETQYF. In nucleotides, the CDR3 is TGTGCCAGCAGCGTTTCCGGGACAGGGGGTCTGGAGACCCAGTACTTC.

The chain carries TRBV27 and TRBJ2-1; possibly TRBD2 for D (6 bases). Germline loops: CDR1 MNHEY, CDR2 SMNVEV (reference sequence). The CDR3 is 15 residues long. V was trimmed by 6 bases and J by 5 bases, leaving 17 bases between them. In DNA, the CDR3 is TGTGCCAGCAGCCCTGGGGACTCAAAGAACAATGAGCAGTTCTTC. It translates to CASSPGDSKNNEQFF.

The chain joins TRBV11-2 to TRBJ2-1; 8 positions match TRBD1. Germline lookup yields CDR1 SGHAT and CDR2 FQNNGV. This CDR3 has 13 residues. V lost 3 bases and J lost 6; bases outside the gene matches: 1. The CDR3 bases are TGTGCCAGCAGCTTCGGACAGGGCAATGAGCAGTTCTTC. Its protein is CASSFGQGNEQFF.